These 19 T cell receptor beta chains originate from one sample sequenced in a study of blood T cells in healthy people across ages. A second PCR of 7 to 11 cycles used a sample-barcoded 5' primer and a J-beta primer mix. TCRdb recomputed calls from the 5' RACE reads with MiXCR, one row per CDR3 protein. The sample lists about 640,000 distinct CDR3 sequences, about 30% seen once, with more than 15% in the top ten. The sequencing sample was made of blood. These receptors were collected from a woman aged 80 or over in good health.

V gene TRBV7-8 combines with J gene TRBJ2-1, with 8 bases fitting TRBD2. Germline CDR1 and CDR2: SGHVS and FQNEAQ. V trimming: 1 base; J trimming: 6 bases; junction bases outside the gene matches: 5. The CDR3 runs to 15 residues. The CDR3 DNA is TGTGCCAGCAGCTTAGGAGCGGGAGAAATCAATGAGCAGTTCTTC. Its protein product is CASSLGAGEINEQFF.

The CDR3 here is CSARPGQAPAKNIQYF. The DNA for the CDR3 is TGCAGTGCGAGGCCGGGACAGGCTCCAGCCAAAAACATTCAGTACTTC. The V call is TRBV20-1, the J call TRBJ2-4, with 8 bases identical to TRBD1. The germline gives CDR1 DFQATT, CDR2 SNEGSKA (reference sequence). The CDR3 contains 16 residues. Trimming cost V 6 bases and J 0 bases; bases outside gene matches: 10.

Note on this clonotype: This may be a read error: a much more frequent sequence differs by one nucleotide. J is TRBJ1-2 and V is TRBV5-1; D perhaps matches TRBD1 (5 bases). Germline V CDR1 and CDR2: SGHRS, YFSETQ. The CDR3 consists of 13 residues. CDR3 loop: CAGSSQGSYGYTF. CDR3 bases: TGCGCCGGCAGCTCCCAGGGATCCTATGGCTACACCTTC. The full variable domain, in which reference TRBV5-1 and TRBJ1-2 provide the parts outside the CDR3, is KAGVTQTPRYLIKTRGQQVTLSCSPISGHRSVSWYQQTPGQGLQFLFEYFSETQRNKGNFPGRFSGRQFSNSRSEMNVSTLELGDSALYLCAGSSQGSYGYTFGSGTRLTVV.

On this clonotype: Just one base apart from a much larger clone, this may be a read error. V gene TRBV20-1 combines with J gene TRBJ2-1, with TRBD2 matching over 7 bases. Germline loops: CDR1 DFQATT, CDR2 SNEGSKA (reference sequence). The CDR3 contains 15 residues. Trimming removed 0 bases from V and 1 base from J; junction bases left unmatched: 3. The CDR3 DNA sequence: TGCAGTGCTAGAGAGCACGGGGGGTCCTACAATGAGCAGTTCTTC. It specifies CSAREHGGSYNEQFF.

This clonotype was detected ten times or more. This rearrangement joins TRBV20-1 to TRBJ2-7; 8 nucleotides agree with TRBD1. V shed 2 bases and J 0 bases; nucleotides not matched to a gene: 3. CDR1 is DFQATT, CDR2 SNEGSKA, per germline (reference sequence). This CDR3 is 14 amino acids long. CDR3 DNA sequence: TGCAGTGCTAGACAGGGGGCCTTCTCCTACGAGCAGTACTTC. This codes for CSARQGAFSYEQYF.

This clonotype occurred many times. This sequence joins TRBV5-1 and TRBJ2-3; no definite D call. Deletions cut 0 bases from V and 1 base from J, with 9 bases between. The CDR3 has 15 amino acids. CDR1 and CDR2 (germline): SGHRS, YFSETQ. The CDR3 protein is CASSLGSERTDTQYF. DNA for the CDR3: TGCGCCAGCAGCTTGGGGAGCGAACGCACAGATACGCAGTATTTT. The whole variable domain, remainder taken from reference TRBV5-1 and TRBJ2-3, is KAGVTQTPRYLIKTRGQQVTLSCSPISGHRSVSWYQQTPGQGLQFLFEYFSETQRNKGNFPGRFSGRQFSNSRSEMNVSTLELGDSALYLCASSLGSERTDTQYFGPGTRLTVL.

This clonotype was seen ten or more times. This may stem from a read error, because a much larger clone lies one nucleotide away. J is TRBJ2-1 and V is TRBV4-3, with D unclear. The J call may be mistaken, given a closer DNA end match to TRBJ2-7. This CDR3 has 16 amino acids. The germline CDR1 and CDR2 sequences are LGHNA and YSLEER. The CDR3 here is CASSQDERAFYNEQYF. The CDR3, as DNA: TGCGCCAGCAGCCAAGATGAACGGGCCTTCTACAATGAGCAGTACTTC.

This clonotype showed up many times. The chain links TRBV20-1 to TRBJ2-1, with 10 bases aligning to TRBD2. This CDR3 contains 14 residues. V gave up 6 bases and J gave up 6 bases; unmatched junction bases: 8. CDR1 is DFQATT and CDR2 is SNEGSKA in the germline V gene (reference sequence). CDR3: CSAALAGGVNEQFF. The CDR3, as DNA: TGCAGTGCCGCCTTAGCGGGGGGCGTCAATGAGCAGTTCTTC.

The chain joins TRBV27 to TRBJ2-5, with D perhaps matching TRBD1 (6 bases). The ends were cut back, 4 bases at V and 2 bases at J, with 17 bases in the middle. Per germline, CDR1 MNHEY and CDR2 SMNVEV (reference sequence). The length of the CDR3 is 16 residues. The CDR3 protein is CASSSPRTALQETQYF. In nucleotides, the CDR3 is TGTGCCAGCAGTTCCCCCAGGACAGCTTTGCAAGAGACCCAGTACTTC.

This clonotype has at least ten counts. CDR3 nucleotides: TGTGCCAGCAGCTTGGATCGGCAGATCTACGAGCAGTACTTC. It translates to CASSLDRQIYEQYF. The J gene is TRBJ2-7, the V gene TRBV5-6; no clear D. CDR1 is SGHDT and CDR2 is YYEEEE in the germline V gene. The CDR3 is made up of 14 amino acids. The ends were cut back, 0 bases at V and 3 bases at J, with 10 bases in the middle. Full variable domain (missing parts from reference TRBV5-6 and TRBJ2-7): DAGVTQSPTHLIKTRGQQVTLRCSPKSGHDTVSWYQQALGQGPQFIFQYYEEEERQRGNFPDRFSGHQFPNYSSELNVNALLLGDSALYLCASSLDRQIYEQYFGPGTRLTVT.

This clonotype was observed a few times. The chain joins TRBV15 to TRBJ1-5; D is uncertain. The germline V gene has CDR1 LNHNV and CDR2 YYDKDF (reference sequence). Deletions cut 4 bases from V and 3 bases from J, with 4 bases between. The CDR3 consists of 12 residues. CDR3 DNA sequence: TGTGCCACCAGCACGGCCAATCAGCCCCAGCATTTT. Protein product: CATSTANQPQHF.

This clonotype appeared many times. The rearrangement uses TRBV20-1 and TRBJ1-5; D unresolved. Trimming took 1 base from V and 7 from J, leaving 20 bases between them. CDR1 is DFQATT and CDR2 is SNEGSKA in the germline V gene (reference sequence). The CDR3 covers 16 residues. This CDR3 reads CSARGPAGNRGQPQHF. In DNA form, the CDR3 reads TGCAGTGCTAGAGGCCCCGCGGGGAACAGAGGCCAGCCCCAGCATTTT.

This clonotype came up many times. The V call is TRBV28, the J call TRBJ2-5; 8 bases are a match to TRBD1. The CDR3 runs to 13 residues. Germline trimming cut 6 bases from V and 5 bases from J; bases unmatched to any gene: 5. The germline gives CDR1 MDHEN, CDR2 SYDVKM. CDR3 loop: CASRTGVTETQYF. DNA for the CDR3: TGTGCCAGCAGGACAGGGGTCACGGAGACCCAGTACTTC.

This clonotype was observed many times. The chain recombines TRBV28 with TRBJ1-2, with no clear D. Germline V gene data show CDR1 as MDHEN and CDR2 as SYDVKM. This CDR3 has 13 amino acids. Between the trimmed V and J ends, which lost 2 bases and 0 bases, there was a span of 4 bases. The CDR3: CASSLKANYGYTF. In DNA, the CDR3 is TGTGCCAGCAGTTTAAAAGCTAACTATGGCTACACCTTC.

CDR3 in amino acids: CASSFPQEDYEQYF. CDR3 DNA sequence: TGTGCCAGCAGCTTCCCCCAGGAGGACTACGAGCAGTACTTC. The chain links TRBV5-5 to TRBJ2-7; D is perhaps TRBD2 (5 bases). V lost 2 bases and J lost 3, with 12 bases in between. Germline values: CDR1 SGHKS, CDR2 YYEKEE (reference sequence). The CDR3 sequence is 14 residues long.

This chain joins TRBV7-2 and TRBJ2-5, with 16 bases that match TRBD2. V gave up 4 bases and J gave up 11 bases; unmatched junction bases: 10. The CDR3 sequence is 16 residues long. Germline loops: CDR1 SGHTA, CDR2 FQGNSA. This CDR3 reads CASSSPGLAGGSEQYF. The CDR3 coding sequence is TGTGCCAGCAGCTCCCCGGGACTAGCGGGGGGGTCAGAGCAGTACTTC.

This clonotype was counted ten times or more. The CDR3 region is CASSYPQNRGTGVAGYTF. The CDR3 coding sequence is TGTGCCAGCAGTTACCCTCAAAATCGGGGGACAGGAGTAGCTGGCTACACCTTC. The chain has TRBV6-5 and TRBJ1-2, with TRBD1 matching over 8 bases. V shed 2 bases and J 7 bases; nucleotides not matched to a gene: 18. From germline, CDR1 is MNHEY and CDR2 SVGAGI. The CDR3 extends over 18 amino acids.

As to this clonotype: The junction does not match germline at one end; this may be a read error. The CDR3: CASSPGGDAQYF. The CDR3 DNA reads TGTGCCAGCTCACCAGGGGGAGATGCGCAGTATTTT. This chain joins TRBV18 and TRBJ2-3, with D tentatively TRBD1 or TRBD2 (5 bases each). The CDR3 consists of 12 residues. Germline assignment: CDR1 KGHSH and CDR2 LQKENI.

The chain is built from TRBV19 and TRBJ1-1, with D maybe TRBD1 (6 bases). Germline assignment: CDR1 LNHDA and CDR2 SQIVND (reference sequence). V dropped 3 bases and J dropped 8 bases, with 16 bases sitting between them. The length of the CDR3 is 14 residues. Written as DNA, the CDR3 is TGTGCCAGTAGTATGGGGCCCAACAGGGAAGAAGCTTTCTTT. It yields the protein CASSMGPNREEAFF.